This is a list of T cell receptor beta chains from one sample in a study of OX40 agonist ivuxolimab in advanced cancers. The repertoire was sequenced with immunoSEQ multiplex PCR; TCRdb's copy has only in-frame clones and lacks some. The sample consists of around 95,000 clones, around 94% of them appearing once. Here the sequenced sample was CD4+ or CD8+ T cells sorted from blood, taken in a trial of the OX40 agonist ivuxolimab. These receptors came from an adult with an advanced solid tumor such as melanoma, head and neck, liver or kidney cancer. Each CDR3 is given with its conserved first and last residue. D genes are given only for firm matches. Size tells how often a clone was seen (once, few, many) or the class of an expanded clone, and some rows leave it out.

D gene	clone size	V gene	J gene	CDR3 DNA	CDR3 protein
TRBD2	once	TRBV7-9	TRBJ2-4	TGTGCCAGCAGCCGGGGGGATAGCGCCGCCCGGGCCAAAAACATTCAGTACTTC	CASSRGDSAARAKNIQYF
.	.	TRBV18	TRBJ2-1	TGTGCCAGCTCACCACTTGGGGAGGCCTACAATGAGCAGTTCTTC	CASSPLGEAYNEQFF
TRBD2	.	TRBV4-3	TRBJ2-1	TGCGCCAGCAGCAAAAAGATTACGGCTAGCGGCCCCGGGGCCTACAATGAGCAGTTCTTC	CASSKKITASGPGAYNEQFF
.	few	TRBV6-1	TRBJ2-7	TGTGCCAGCAGTGTGCTATACGAGCAGTACTTC	CASSVLYEQYF
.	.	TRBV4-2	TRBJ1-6	TGTGCCAGCAGCCAAGCCCCCGGGAGCTCCTATAATTCACCCCTCCACTTT	CASSQAPGSSYNSPLHF
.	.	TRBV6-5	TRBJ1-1	TGTGCCAGCAGTCGAACGGGTCACCTAGGAGCTTTCTTT	CASSRTGHLGAFF
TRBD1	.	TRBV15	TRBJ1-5	TGTGCCACCAGCAGCCCGTTTGGGGACAGGATTATTCAGCCCCAGCATTTT	CATSSPFGDRIIQPQHF
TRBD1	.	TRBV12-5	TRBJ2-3	TGTGCTAGTGGACCCGGACAGGGGGTTTCAGATACGCAGTATTTT	CASGPGQGVSDTQYF
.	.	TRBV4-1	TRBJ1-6	TGCGCCAGCAGCCAAGAGGGCTTTTTAAATAATTCACCCCTCCACTTT	CASSQEGFLNNSPLHF
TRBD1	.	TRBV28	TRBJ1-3	TGTGCCAGCAGGAGGACAGGATACAACTCTGGAAACACCATATATTTT	CASRRTGYNSGNTIYF
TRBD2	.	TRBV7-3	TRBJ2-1	TGTGCCAGCAGGTTAGGGGGACTAGCGGGATTGGTTGGCAATGAGCAGTTCTTC	CASRLGGLAGLVGNEQFF
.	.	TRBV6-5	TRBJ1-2	TGTGCCAGCAGAAGGACGGGAGCTAACTATGGCTACACCTTC	CASRRTGANYGYTF
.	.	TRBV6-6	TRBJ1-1	TGTGCCAGCAGCTACTCGGCAGCGAACACTGAAGCTTTCTTT	CASSYSAANTEAFF
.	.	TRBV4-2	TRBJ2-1	TGTGCCAGCAGCCAAGAGGAGAGGCGCTCCTACAATGAGCAGTTCTTC	CASSQEERRSYNEQFF
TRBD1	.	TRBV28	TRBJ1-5	TGTGCCAGCATCGCGCGAAACGACAGGGACCTTTATAGCAATCAGCCCCAGCATTTT	CASIARNDRDLYSNQPQHF
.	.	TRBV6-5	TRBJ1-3	TGTGCCAGCAGTTACTCGCCACTCTCTGGAAACACCATATATTTT	CASSYSPLSGNTIYF
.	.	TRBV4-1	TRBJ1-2	TGCGCCAGCAGCCAAGAAGTGGTTACAATTCGGTATGGCTACACCTTC	CASSQEVVTIRYGYTF
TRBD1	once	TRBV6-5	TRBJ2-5	TGTGCCAGCGGCCGACAGGGGCTGGGAGAGACCCAGTACTTC	CASGRQGLGETQYF
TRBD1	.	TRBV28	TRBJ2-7	TGTGCCAGCGGGGACAGGGTTTACGAGCAGTACTTC	CASGDRVYEQYF
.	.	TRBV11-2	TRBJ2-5	TGTGCCGGCAGTTGGGAGACCCAGTACTTC	CAGSWETQYF
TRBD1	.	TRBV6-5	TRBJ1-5	TGTGCCAGCAGTAGGGACAGGGGTACGGATCAGCCCCAGCATTTT	CASSRDRGTDQPQHF
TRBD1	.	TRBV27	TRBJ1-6	TGTGCCAGCAGGGGGACAGGGACTTTCTCACCCCTCCACTTT	CASRGTGTFSPLHF
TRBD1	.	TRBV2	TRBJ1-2	TGTGCCAGCAGTAACGGACAGGGTCTTGGCTACACCTTC	CASSNGQGLGYTF
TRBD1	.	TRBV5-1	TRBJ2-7	TGCGCCAGCAGCTTCGGACAGGGTACCTATGAGCAGTACTTC	CASSFGQGTYEQYF
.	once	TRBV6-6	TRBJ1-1	TGTGCCAGCAGTCCCCTCGGACAGACGAACACTGAAGCTTTCTTT	CASSPLGQTNTEAFF
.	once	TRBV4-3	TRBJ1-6	TGCGCCAGCAGCCTGGGACGCCATAATTCACCCCTCCACTTT	CASSLGRHNSPLHF
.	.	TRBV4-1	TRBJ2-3	TGCGCCAGCAGCCAAGAAAGGGGTACGCAGTATTTT	CASSQERGTQYF
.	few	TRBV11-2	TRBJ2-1	TGTGCCAGCAGCTTAGGGGCTAGCGATTACAATGAGCAGTTCTTC	CASSLGASDYNEQFF
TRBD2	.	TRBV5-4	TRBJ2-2	TGTGCCAGCAGCTTGGAGCGGGGGAACACCGGGGAGCTGTTTTTT	CASSLERGNTGELFF
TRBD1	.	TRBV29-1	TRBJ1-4	TGCAGCGTTGAAGGGACAGGGGATGAAAAACTGTTTTTT	CSVEGTGDEKLFF
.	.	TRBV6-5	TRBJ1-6	TGTGCCAGCAGTTACTCGAGTCCGGCCACCCTCCACTTT	CASSYSSPATLHF
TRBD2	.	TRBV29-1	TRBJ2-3	TGCAGCGTTGCGGGACTAGCCTTCTACACAGATACGCAGTATTTT	CSVAGLAFYTDTQYF
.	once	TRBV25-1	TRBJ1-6	TGTGCCAGCAGTGGCTCCTATAATTCACCCCTCCACTTT	CASSGSYNSPLHF
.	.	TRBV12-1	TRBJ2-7	TGTGCCAGCAGCTTTGGGGCGACAGACTACGAGCAGTACTTC	CASSFGATDYEQYF
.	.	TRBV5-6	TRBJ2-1	TGTGCCAGCAGCCTTCGCGGGACAGTATACAATGAGCAGTTCTTC	CASSLRGTVYNEQFF
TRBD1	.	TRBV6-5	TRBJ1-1	TGTGCCAGCAGTTATGGACAGGGACCGAACACTGAAGCTTTCTTT	CASSYGQGPNTEAFF
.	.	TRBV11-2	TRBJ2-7	TGTGCCAGCAGCTTAGCAGCGGCATCTTCCTACGAGCAGTACTTC	CASSLAAASSYEQYF
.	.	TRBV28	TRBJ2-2	TGTGCCAGCCGGTACTCCCTGAACACCGGGGAGCTGTTTTTT	CASRYSLNTGELFF
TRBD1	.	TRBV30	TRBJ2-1	TGTGCCTGGAGTGTATCGCGACAGGGCGGTCAGTTCTTC	CAWSVSRQGGQFF
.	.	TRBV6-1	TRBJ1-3	TGTGCCAGCAGGGACAGTAGCTCTGGAAACACCATATATTTT	CASRDSSSGNTIYF
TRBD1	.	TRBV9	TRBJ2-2	TGTGCCAGCAGCCGACAGGGGTTACAGACCGGGGAGCTGTTTTTT	CASSRQGLQTGELFF
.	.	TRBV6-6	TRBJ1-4	TGTGCCACCGCGTTTAGAGGTGCAACTAATGAAAAACTGTTTTTT	CATAFRGATNEKLFF
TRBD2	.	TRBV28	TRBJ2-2	TGTGCCCGCAGGCGGGGGGGGCGGAGGCGGGTAAACACCGGGGAGCTGTTTTTT	CARRRGGRRRVNTGELFF
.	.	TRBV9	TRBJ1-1	TGTGCCAGCAGCGTAGATATTATGAACACTGAAGCTTTCTTT	CASSVDIMNTEAFF
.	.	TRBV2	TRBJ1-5	TGTGCCAGCAGTGAATCTGTAGGGGTTGTTCAGCCCCAGCATTTT	CASSESVGVVQPQHF
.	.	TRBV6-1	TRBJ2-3	TGTGCCAGCAGTGAAATGCTAGCCGATACGCAGTATTTT	CASSEMLADTQYF
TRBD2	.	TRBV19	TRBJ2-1	TGTGCCAGTAGTATAGCGGGAGGGCTCAATGAGCAGTTCTTC	CASSIAGGLNEQFF
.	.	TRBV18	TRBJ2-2	TGTGCCAGCTCACCACCACAGAACGGGGAGCTGTTTTTT	CASSPPQNGELFF
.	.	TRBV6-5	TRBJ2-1	TGTGCCAGCAGTTACGGGGTTTACAATGAGCAGTTCTTC	CASSYGVYNEQFF
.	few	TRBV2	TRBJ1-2	TGTGCCAGCCGATACTGGGATGGCTACACCTTC	CASRYWDGYTF
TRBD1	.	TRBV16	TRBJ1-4	TGTGCCAGCAGCCGCGCCCGAGACAGGGATAATGAAAAACTGTTTTTT	CASSRARDRDNEKLFF
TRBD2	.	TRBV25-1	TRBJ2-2	TGTGCCACCCAAGATTTGACTAGCGGAAACACCGGGGAGCTGTTTTTT	CATQDLTSGNTGELFF
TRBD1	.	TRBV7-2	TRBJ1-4	TGTGCCAGCAGCCAGGGGGGTTTTGAAAAACTGTTTTTT	CASSQGGFEKLFF
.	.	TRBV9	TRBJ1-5	TGTGCCAGCAGCGTCGAAGACGGATTCAATCAGCCCCAGCATTTT	CASSVEDGFNQPQHF
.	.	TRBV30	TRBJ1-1	TGTGCCTGGAGTGGGTTCCAAGAAGCTTTCTTT	CAWSGFQEAFF
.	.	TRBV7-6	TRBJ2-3	TGTGCCAGCAGCCTCCCGACGACAGATACGCAGTATTTT	CASSLPTTDTQYF
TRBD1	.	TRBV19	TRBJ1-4	TGTGCCAGTAGTATTACCGGGACAGCGGGTGAAAAACTGTTTTTT	CASSITGTAGEKLFF
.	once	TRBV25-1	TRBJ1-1	TGTGCCAGCAGTGCCAAGCTAATGAACACTGAAGCTTTCTTT	CASSAKLMNTEAFF
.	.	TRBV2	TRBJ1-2	TGTGCCAGCAGTGAGTATGGCTACACCTTC	CASSEYGYTF